This is a list of T cell receptor beta chains from one sample in a study of blood T cell repertoires in COVID-19. Using immunoSEQ multiplex PCR, the repertoire was profiled, and TCRdb retains in-frame clones only, with some absent. Of approximately 400,000 clones listed, roughly four fifths are singletons. The sequenced material came from PBMCs or T cells enriched from blood (not recorded which). The receptors come from a woman aged 50 to 65 who had recovered from COVID-19. CDR3s include the opening cysteine and the closing phenylalanine or tryptophan. D genes are given only for firm matches. A clone size is listed for some rows: how often the clone was seen (once, few, many), or a class if it is expanded.

clone_size,j_call,v_call,d_call,cdr3_nt,cdr3_aa
.,TRBJ1-3,TRBV4-3,TRBD1,TGCGCCAGCAGCCATCTGACAGGGGTGGCTGGAAACACCATATATTTT,CASSHLTGVAGNTIYF
once,TRBJ1-6,TRBV10-3,.,TGTGCCATCAGTGTTAGGACTGTGGATTCACCCCTCCACTTT,CAISVRTVDSPLHF
.,TRBJ2-3,TRBV3-1/TRBV3-2,.,TGTGCCAGCAATAAGGGGGGGAGCACAGATACGCAGTATTTT,CASNKGGSTDTQYF
.,TRBJ1-2,TRBV10-3,TRBD1,TGTGCCATCAGTGGACAGGGCGGTGGATATGGCTACACCTTC,CAISGQGGGYGYTF
.,TRBJ1-6,TRBV7-2,TRBD1,TGTGCCAGCAGCTGGACAGGCGACGCTAATTCACCCCTCCACTTT,CASSWTGDANSPLHF
.,TRBJ1-2,TRBV30,.,TGTGCCCACCGACAGAACTATGGCTACACCTTC,CAHRQNYGYTF
.,TRBJ2-1,TRBV19,.,TGTGCCAGTAGTTTCCGTAGCGGACCAGGCTATGAGCAGTTCTTC,CASSFRSGPGYEQFF
.,TRBJ2-5,TRBV11-3,.,TGTGCCAGCAGCTTGGGACAACAAGAGACCCAGTACTTC,CASSLGQQETQYF
.,TRBJ2-5,TRBV2,.,TGTGCCAGCAGTGTGGGGCCTAACCAAGAGACCCAGTACTTC,CASSVGPNQETQYF
.,TRBJ2-7,TRBV6-2/TRBV6-3,.,TGTGCCAGCAGTTACTTCCGCGGGGACTACGAGCAGTACTTC,CASSYFRGDYEQYF
.,TRBJ2-1,TRBV2,TRBD1,TGTGCCAGCAGTCCAATTTTCAGACAGGGGGTTTACAATGAGCAGTTCTTC,CASSPIFRQGVYNEQFF
.,TRBJ2-7,TRBV7-3,TRBD2,TGTGCCAGCAGCCCATGGGGGGGAACCTCCTACGAGCAGTACTTC,CASSPWGGTSYEQYF
.,TRBJ1-6,TRBV5-1,TRBD1,TGCGCCAGCAGAGAACAGGGGGCGCCGGGCTCACCCCTCCACTTT,CASREQGAPGSPLHF
.,TRBJ1-2,TRBV4-2,TRBD1,TGTGCCAGCAGCCCCCCTGGACAGGGCTATGGCTACACCTTC,CASSPPGQGYGYTF
once,TRBJ2-3,TRBV6-5,TRBD2,TGTGCCAGCAGGACACCGGGGGGGAACGAGGATACGCAGTATTTT,CASRTPGGNEDTQYF
.,TRBJ1-5,TRBV19,.,TGTGCCAGTAAGGTAGGAGGAGGCAATCAGCCCCAGCATTTT,CASKVGGGNQPQHF
.,TRBJ2-3,TRBV2,.,TGTGCCAGCAGTAAGGGGGGACAGAGCACAGATACGCAGTATTTT,CASSKGGQSTDTQYF